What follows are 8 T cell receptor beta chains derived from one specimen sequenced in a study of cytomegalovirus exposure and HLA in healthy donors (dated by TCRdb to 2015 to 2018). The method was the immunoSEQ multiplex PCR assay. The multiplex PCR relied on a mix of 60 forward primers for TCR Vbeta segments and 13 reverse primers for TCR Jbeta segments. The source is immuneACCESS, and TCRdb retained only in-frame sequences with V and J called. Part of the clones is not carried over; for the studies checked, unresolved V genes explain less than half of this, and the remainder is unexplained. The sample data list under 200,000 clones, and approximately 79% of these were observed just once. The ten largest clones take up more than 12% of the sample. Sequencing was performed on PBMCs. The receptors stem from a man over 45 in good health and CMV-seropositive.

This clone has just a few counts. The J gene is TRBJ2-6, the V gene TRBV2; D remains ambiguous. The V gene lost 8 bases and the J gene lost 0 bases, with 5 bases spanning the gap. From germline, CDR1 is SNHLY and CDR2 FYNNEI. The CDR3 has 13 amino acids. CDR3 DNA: TGTGCCAGCGAGAGCTCTGGGGCCAACGTCCTGACTTTC. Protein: CASESSGANVLTF.

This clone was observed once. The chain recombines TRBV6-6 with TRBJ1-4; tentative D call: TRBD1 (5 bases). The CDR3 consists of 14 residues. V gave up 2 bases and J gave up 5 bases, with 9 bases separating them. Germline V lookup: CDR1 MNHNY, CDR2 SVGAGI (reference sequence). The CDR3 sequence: CASSYGRVNEKLFF. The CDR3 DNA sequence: TGTGCCAGCAGTTACGGCAGGGTAAATGAAAAACTGTTTTTT.

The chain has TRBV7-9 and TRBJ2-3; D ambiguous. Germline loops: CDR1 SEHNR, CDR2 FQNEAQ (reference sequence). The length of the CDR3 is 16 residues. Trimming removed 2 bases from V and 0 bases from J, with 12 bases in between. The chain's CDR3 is CASSLLATSSTDTQYF. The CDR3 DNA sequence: TGTGCCAGCAGCTTATTAGCTACTTCTAGCACAGATACGCAGTATTTT.

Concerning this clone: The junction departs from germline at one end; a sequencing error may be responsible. The CDR3 sequence: CASTLGGQRISPLYF. CDR3 in DNA: TGTGCCAGCACGCTGGGGGGACAGCGGATTTCACCCCTCTACTTT. The V gene is TRBV6-1, the J gene TRBJ1-6, with TRBD1 matching over 7 bases. Germline V CDR1 and CDR2: MNHNS, SASEGT. CDR3 length equals 15 residues.

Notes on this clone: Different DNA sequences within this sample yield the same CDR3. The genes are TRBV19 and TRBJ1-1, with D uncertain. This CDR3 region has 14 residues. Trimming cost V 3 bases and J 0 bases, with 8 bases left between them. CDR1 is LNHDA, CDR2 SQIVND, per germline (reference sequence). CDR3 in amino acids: CASSMGQLNTEAFF. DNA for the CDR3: TGTGCCAGTAGTATGGGCCAGCTGAACACTGAAGCTTTCTTT.

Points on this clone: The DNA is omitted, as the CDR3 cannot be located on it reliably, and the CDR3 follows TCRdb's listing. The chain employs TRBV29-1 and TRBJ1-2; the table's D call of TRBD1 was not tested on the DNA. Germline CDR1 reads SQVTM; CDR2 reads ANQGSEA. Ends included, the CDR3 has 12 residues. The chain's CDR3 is CSVGEGALSRTF.

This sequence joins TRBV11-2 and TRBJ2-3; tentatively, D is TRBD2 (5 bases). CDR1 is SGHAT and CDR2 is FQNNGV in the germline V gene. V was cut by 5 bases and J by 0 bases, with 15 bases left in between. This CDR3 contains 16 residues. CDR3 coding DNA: TGTGCCAGCAGCCCCCTCGGCGGGTCTAGCACAGATACGCAGTATTTT. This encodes CASSPLGGSSTDTQYF.

Written as DNA, the CDR3 is TGTGCCAGCAGCGAAACAGGGGGAAAGTCAGATACGCAGTATTTT. This codes for CASSETGGKSDTQYF. This chain links TRBV2 with TRBJ2-3, with 8 bases lining up with TRBD1. Germline V gives CDR1 SNHLY, CDR2 FYNNEI. The CDR3 extends over 15 amino acids. The ends lost 6 bases at V and 4 bases at J; junction bases unmatched: 9.